This T cell receptor beta chain was profiled in a study of blood T cell repertoires in COVID-19. Overall study: PBMCs, B-cell-depleted T cells, or T cells provided the cDNA or gDNA that made up the material.

A few counts support this clone. Looked up from germline, CDR1 is SGHNT and CDR2 is YYREEE (reference sequence). Trimming removed 0 bases from V and 5 bases from J; junction bases left unmatched: 5. There are 14 residues in the CDR3. Data came from immunoSEQ multiplex PCR; TCRdb stores just in-frame clones and leaves some out. The profile shows about 82,000 clones, over 65% of them singletons. The specimen was peripheral blood. V gene TRBV5-4 combines with J gene TRBJ2-7; 7 nucleotides agree with TRBD1. The clonotype originates from a human donor with acute or convalescent COVID-19. The donor label of this sample is uncertain. DNA of the CDR3: TGTGCCAGCAGCTTGGACAGGGGTCCCCACGAGCAGTACGTC. Its protein product is CASSLDRGPHEQYV.